This section outlines one TCR beta chain sequence together with its context. The antigen is undetermined. The data derive from a study of PD-1 blockade in classical Hodgkin lymphoma. On the study more broadly: The study gave patients nivolumab 3 mg/kg intravenously every 2 weeks.

Exposure to brentuximab vedotin varied, and each patient had relapsed following autologous stem cell transplantation. The protocol was immunoSEQ multiplex PCR, while the TCRdb copy is restricted to in-frame clones and leaves out a portion. Of under 60,000 clones in the sample, about three quarters were seen once. General study points: CD8+ TCR diversity did not rise significantly by C4D1, unlike CD4+.

Sequenced material: peripheral blood mononuclear cells (PBMCs), taken at baseline. The TCR sequence derives from a human donor with classical Hodgkin lymphoma.

The CDR3 loop reads CASSYSGGTEAFF. Here the CDR3 DNA reads TGTGCCAGCAGTTACAGCGGAGGAACTGAAGCTTTCTTT. The chain combines TRBV6-6 with TRBJ1-1; D gene ambiguous. The CDR3 runs 13 residues. The V and J ends lost 2 bases and 5 bases respectively, with 9 bases between them. From germline, CDR1 is MNHNY and CDR2 SVGAGI (reference sequence).